A selection of T cell receptor beta chains follows, all from one sample in a study of T cells in localized non-small cell lung cancer. Profiled with immunoSEQ multiplex PCR; TCRdb holds only in-frame clones, not every one. The sample includes some 38,000 clones, 86% of them seen just once. The sequences come from peripheral blood mononuclear cells, collected before any cancer treatment. These receptor sequences come from an older male donor with stage II lung adenocarcinoma. The CDR3 runs from the conserved cysteine through the conserved F or W. Each record gives: CDR3 length, V gene, CDR3 protein.

>15|TRBV16
CASSQVGRWGTEAFF
>13|TRBV19
CASGRSMNTEAFF
>18|TRBV5-1
CASSPGLAGAVGIGELFF
>12|TRBV28
CASSLGNQPQHF
>14|TRBV28
CASSPGDRDTEAFF
>15|TRBV9
CASSVAGGLVETQYF
>14|TRBV2
CASRWQGSRNTIYF
>14|TRBV5-1
CASSRLADTDTQYF
>16|TRBV30
CAWSVMGGPLGEKLFF
>14|TRBV18
CASSPRTGGSPLHF
>14|TRBV5-4
CASSLDRGIGGYTF
>17|TRBV5-8
CASSRWGRKGGNQPQHF
>13|TRBV5-5
CASSGMTSYEQYF
>14|TRBV5-1
CASSMGQGGTEQYF
>15|TRBV18
CASSPRAGDRNEQFF
>15|TRBV6-1
CASSPGTSTYNEQFF
>14|TRBV7-2
CASSLTDRESEQYF
>10|TRBV19
CGAGDYGYTF
>15|TRBV11-1
CASSLGRDWNTEAFF
>14|TRBV18
CASSPNTGDTEAFF
>16|TRBV28
CASSFAPPGRRNIQYF
>16|TRBV6-1
CASSEVGGSPSQPQHF